The 13 T cell receptor beta chains below all came from one sample that was sequenced in a study of T-cell memory formation after mild COVID-19. One entry per CDR3 protein results from TCRdb running MiXCR on the 5' RACE reads. The data show 270,000 or so distinct CDR3 sequences, under 20% seen once. Sequenced sample: PBMCs or a T cell subset sorted from them (not recorded which). The receptors stem from a man aged 18-30 years who had mild COVID-19 (a few samples of this study predate the infection). Cell type and time point are not known.

This clonotype was seen repeatedly, ten times or more. This CDR3 reads CASSPTSGGSYEQYV. The CDR3 region has the DNA TGTGCCAGCAGTCCGACTAGCGGGGGGTCCTACGAGCAGTACGTC. The chain combines TRBV27 with TRBJ2-7, with 13 bases fitting TRBD2. V was pared by 5 bases and J by 1 base, with 2 bases of the junction left unmatched. Germline V CDR1 and CDR2: MNHEY, SMNVEV (reference sequence). CDR3 length: 15 amino acids.

This clonotype turned up a few times. The rearrangement uses TRBV7-9 and TRBJ2-6, with a possible D match to TRBD1 (5 bases). Trimming took 8 bases from V and 0 from J, leaving 11 bases between them. There are 15 residues in the CDR3. In germline, CDR1 is SEHNR, CDR2 FQNEAQ (reference sequence). The CDR3 DNA reads as TGTGCCAGCCTCAGGGCCTTCTCTGGGGCCAACGTCCTGACTTTC. Translated, it gives CASLRAFSGANVLTF.

This clonotype was found a few times. The chain has TRBV5-1 and TRBJ2-7; 7 nucleotides agree with TRBD1. The CDR3 length is 11 residues. Germline CDR1 is SGHRS and CDR2 is YFSETQ. V was clipped by 4 bases and J by 7 bases; unmatched bases: 2. CDR3 DNA sequence: TGCGCCAGCAGCGGGGACAGTGAGCAGTACTTC. Translating gives CASSGDSEQYF.

The chain combines TRBV27 with TRBJ2-1, with D tentatively TRBD2 (6 bases). The CDR3 consists of 12 residues. V was cut by 8 bases and J by 9 bases, with 14 bases left in between. Germline V lookup: CDR1 MNHEY, CDR2 SMNVEV (reference sequence). The CDR3 loop reads CASGASVREQFF. Here the CDR3 DNA reads TGTGCCAGCGGGGCTAGCGTTCGTGAGCAGTTCTTC.

The V and J genes are TRBV28 and TRBJ2-1; no clear D gene. V lost 6 bases, J lost 2 bases, and 5 bases lay in between. The CDR3 totals 12 residues. Germline loops: CDR1 MDHEN, CDR2 SYDVKM. The CDR3 reads CASRDAYNEQFF. CDR3 DNA sequence: TGTGCCAGCAGGGATGCCTACAATGAGCAGTTCTTC. Supplemented by reference TRBV28 and TRBJ2-1, the full variable domain reads DVKVTQSSRYLVKRTGEKVFLECVQDMDHENMFWYRQDPGLGLRLIYFSYDVKMKEKGDIPEGYSVSREKKERFSLILESASTNQTSMYLCASRDAYNEQFFGPGTRLTVL.

V gene TRBV19 combines with J gene TRBJ2-2; D is ambiguous. V was cut by 11 bases and J by 6 bases, with 13 bases left in between. This CDR3 is 12 amino acids long. Germline CDR1 is LNHDA and CDR2 is SQIVND (reference sequence). The CDR3 here is CALSGSPGELFF. Here the CDR3 DNA reads TGTGCCTTATCAGGATCCCCCGGGGAGCTGTTTTTT.

Note on this clonotype: One end of the junction varies from germline; a read error may be responsible. CDR3 region: CARSPTPSDRATYGYTF. The DNA for the CDR3 is TGCGCCCGCAGCCCTACTCCGTCCGACAGGGCCACCTATGGCTACACCTTC. The V call is TRBV5-1, the J call TRBJ1-2, with 7 bases lining up with TRBD1. Germline CDR1 and CDR2: SGHRS and YFSETQ. The length of the CDR3 is 17 residues.

V gene TRBV6-5 combines with J gene TRBJ1-2; TRBD1 might be the D (5 bases). Trimming removed 5 bases from V and 4 bases from J, with 14 bases in between. The CDR3 spans 14 residues. Per the germline V gene, CDR1 is MNHEY and CDR2 is SVGAGI. Here the CDR3 DNA reads TGTGCCAGCAGTCAAACTCAGGGAAGCTATGGCTACACCTTC. Its protein is CASSQTQGSYGYTF.

Ten or more counts support this clonotype. This CDR3 reads CASRLGLAANEQFF. The DNA of the CDR3 is TGTGCCAGCAGACTGGGACTAGCGGCCAATGAGCAGTTCTTC. The V and J genes are TRBV6-5 and TRBJ2-1; 11 bases are shared with TRBD2. The CDR3 has 14 amino acids. Germline values: CDR1 MNHEY, CDR2 SVGAGI. After removal of 6 bases from V and 6 bases from J, the junction contained 4 bases not matched to a gene.

The sample holds a few counts of this clonotype. The rearrangement uses TRBV2 and TRBJ2-3; 9 positions agree with TRBD2. CDR3 length: 14 residues. From germline, CDR1 is SNHLY and CDR2 FYNNEI. The V and J ends lost 6 bases and 5 bases, in that order; junction bases with no gene match: 6. CDR3: CASSQAGGGDTQYF. The CDR3 DNA follows: TGTGCCAGCAGCCAAGCGGGGGGCGGAGATACGCAGTATTTT.

This clonotype was found a few times. This rearrangement joins TRBV2 to TRBJ2-2; D not certain. V was cut by 3 bases and J by 7 bases, with 12 bases left in between. This CDR3 is 14 amino acids long. Looked up from germline, CDR1 is SNHLY and CDR2 is FYNNEI. The DNA of the CDR3 is TGTGCCAGCAGTGAGGCTTTGGTGAACGGGGAGCTGTTTTTT. Translated, it gives CASSEALVNGELFF.

There are a few counts of this clonotype. This chain connects TRBV6-5 to TRBJ2-5; D perhaps matches TRBD2 (5 bases). Germline values: CDR1 MNHEY, CDR2 SVGAGI. V dropped 3 bases and J dropped 5 bases, with 16 bases sitting between them. The CDR3 is made up of 15 amino acids. DNA of the CDR3: TGTGCCAGCAGTTATAATTCGGCGGGCTGGGAGACCCAGTACTTC. It yields the protein CASSYNSAGWETQYF.

This clonotype was detected many times. This chain links TRBV6-1 with TRBJ2-3; no firm D call. The germline CDR1 and CDR2 sequences are MNHNS and SASEGT. The CDR3 spans 15 residues. The V end was cut by 4 bases, the J end by 0 bases, with 11 bases between. The chain's CDR3 is CASSGVTGSTDTQYF. The CDR3 DNA reads TGTGCCAGCAGTGGGGTGACTGGGAGCACAGATACGCAGTATTTT.